The T cell receptor beta chain described here comes from a study of long-term antiretroviral therapy in people with HIV. General observations from the study: Clones that had undergone expansion before ART prevailed in the repertoire throughout all time points. ART-treated samples gained diversity yet remained below transplant donor controls.

Germline V CDR1 and CDR2: MDHEN, SYDVKM. After removal of 4 bases from V and 0 bases from J, the junction contained 11 bases not matched to a gene. This CDR3 comprises 17 residues. Survey-level immunoSEQ v3.0 assays were run. Clones were sequenced by immunoSEQ multiplex PCR, and TCRdb holds only the in-frame ones, with some missing. The sample records about 36,000 clones, 80% being singletons. Details on this clone: Its antigen is unidentified.

The receptor was isolated from a young man with HIV. The chain carries TRBV28 and TRBJ2-7; 8 bases are shared with TRBD2. The input for sequencing was unsorted PBMCs, taken 3.4 years after starting antiretroviral therapy. In DNA, the CDR3 is TGTGCCAGCAGTTCCTTGATAGCGGGACTGAGCTCCTACGAGCAGTACTTC. Protein sequence: CASSSLIAGLSSYEQYF.